This TCR beta chain derives from a study of T cell repertoires in cytomegalovirus infection. Study-level background: TCR beta signatures that were public indicated CMV infection and matching HLA type.

This clonotype was detected many times. The antigen is not known. From the reads, TCRdb called clonotypes with MiXCR, one entry per CDR3 protein. The sample shows roughly 130,000 distinct CDR3 sequences, under 30% of them seen only once. Source material: PBMCs, sequenced either directly or after in vitro stimulation (not recorded which). The clonotype originates from a human donor in good health (CMV status not recorded). Some clones in this sample may be carry-over from other donors' samples.

Here the CDR3 reads CATPGASSGNTIYF. Here the CDR3 DNA reads TGTGCCACTCCGGGCGCGTCGTCTGGAAACACCATATATTTT. This chain uses TRBV18 with TRBJ1-3, with D unclear. V gave up 10 bases and J gave up 1 base, with 14 bases separating them. CDR3 length equals 14 residues. Germline V lookup: CDR1 KGHSH, CDR2 LQKENI. Filled out from reference TRBV18 and TRBJ1-3, the complete variable domain reads NAGVMQNPRHLVRRRGQEARLRCSPMKGHSHVYWYRQLPEEGLKFMVYLQKENIIDESGMPKERFSAEFPKEGPSILRIQQVVRGDSAAYFCATPGASSGNTIYFGEGSWLTVV.